This entry describes one T cell receptor beta chain. In its sample, this clone was seen once. This clone's antigen is unknown. No much larger clone exists at a distance of one base, and base qualities are not known. These data originate in a study of T cell responses to AZD1222 COVID-19 vaccine listed by TCRdb under 2021. Background for the entire study: TCR sequencing was performed for about 240 trial participants, of whom 200 to 210 were given two doses of AZD1222 and some 26 were given two doses of MenACWY control vaccine. Trial participants were enrolled by age into subgroups of 18-55, 56-69 and 70-plus years, and 148, 28 and 57 TCR-sequenced participants, respectively, were included in these subgroups. Results and caveats for the whole study, not just this receptor: Because no day 14 peak-response samples were available, repertoires were characterized only after the peak T cell response. The whole spike protein was spanned by vaccine-associated CD4 TCRs, and dominant responses were seen in regions 160-218 and 743-854. The 56-69-year group was small, and its depth increase did not reach significance, likely because of low power. Most participants were white British and females outnumbered males, and the authors suggested that clonal diversity may have been underestimated. After two AZD1222 doses, both the breadth and the depth of spike-specific TCRs were significantly higher than at day 0 and than in MenACWY recipients. Reportedly, almost half of the unique spike-specific TCRs recognized epitopes lying outside the regions that are mutated in the B.1.351 and B.1.1.7 variants. Conclusions about previously exposed vaccinees are limited because only five to seven AZD1222 recipients were SARS-CoV-2 seropositive at baseline.

The CDR3 regions of human TCRbeta chains were analyzed by immunosequencing. Concerning the study's data processing: Repertoire TCRs were matched against a reference library of SARS-CoV-2-specific TCRs generated with the MIRA antigen-specificity platform. Breadth was defined as the fraction of unique TCRs that were SARS-CoV-2-associated, and depth was defined as the fraction of total T cells that were SARS-CoV-2-associated. Using the MIRA data, each spike-specific TCR was assigned both to the spike region to which the TCR was reactive and to a CD4 or CD8 class. Log10-transformed breadth and depth values were compared by one-way ANOVA with Sidak's multiple comparisons tests. Drawn from immuneACCESS, this table holds only the in-frame rearrangements with V and J called that TCRdb kept. Clones are partly lost; checked studies trace under half to an unresolved V gene and leave the rest unexplained. Clone size and the V and J calls come from that table; the DNA yielded D and trimming. In this sample the table shows about 78,000 clones, about nine tenths of which occur a single time. Of the sample, 3.3% is held by the ten largest clones.

The time point label, read with the paper, signifies: about 28 days (+/-7) after the second vaccine dose. AZD1222 recipients whose second dose came at about 4 weeks and those whose second dose came at about 12 weeks were combined into one group, since spike-specific TCR depth and breadth did not differ between the two schedules. Vaccinee samples came from UK trials COV001 and COV002, including a single-blind randomized controlled phase 2/3 trial of AZD1222 (ChAdOx1 nCoV-19) in healthy adults. Trial participant PBMC samples were collected at day 0 and day 28 after the second dose for TCRbeta chain sequencing. Source: peripheral blood, taken 28 days after the second AZD1222 dose. The sequence was obtained from an adult who received the AZD1222 COVID-19 vaccine.

CDR3 loop: CASSSSGVGKLFF. The DNA sequence is TGTGCCAGCAGTTCTTCAGGGGTCGGAAAACTGTTTTTT. The rearrangement combines TRBV12-3 or TRBV12-4 with TRBJ1-4; tentative D gene TRBD1, with 6 bases matching. V is pared back by 4 bases and J by 10 bases, with 13 bases lying between the germline termini. The CDR3 numbers 13 residues from cysteine through phenylalanine. The read is trimmed to its CDR3 DNA, 39 bases read in frame from base 1.